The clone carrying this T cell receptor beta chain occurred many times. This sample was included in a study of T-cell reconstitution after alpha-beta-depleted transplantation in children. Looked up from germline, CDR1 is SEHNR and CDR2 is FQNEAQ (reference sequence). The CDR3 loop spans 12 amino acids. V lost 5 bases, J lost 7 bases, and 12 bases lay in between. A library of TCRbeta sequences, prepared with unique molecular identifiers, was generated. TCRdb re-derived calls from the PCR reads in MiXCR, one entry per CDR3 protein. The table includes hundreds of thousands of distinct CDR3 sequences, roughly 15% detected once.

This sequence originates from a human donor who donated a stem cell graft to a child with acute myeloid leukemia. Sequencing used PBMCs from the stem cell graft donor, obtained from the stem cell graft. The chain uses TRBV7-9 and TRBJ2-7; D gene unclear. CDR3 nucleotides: TGTGCCAGCAGCCGCTCTGGGGATGAGCAGTACTTC. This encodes CASSRSGDEQYF.